These 16 T cell receptor beta chains came from one sample sequenced in a study of cytomegalovirus exposure and HLA in healthy donors. Only in-frame clones appear in the TCRdb table, and some are missing; sequencing was by immunoSEQ multiplex PCR. The repertoire holds roughly 95,000 clones, with 85% as singletons. The material sequenced was PBMCs. These receptors came from a man aged 18 to 35 in good health and CMV-seropositive.

This clone was detected only a few times. The J gene is TRBJ1-3, the V gene TRBV6-5, with TRBD1 matching 9 bases. The trim removed 5 bases at V and 6 bases at J, leaving 5 bases unmatched. The CDR3 length is 14 residues. From germline, CDR1 is MNHEY and CDR2 SVGAGI. CDR3 in DNA: TGTGCCAGCAGTAGGGACAGGGAATCAAACACCATATATTTT. This codes for CASSRDRESNTIYF.

This clone was detected only once. Additional DNA sequences in this sample encode the identical CDR3. This chain joins TRBV27 and TRBJ2-6; possibly TRBD1 for D (5 bases). Trimming took off 4 bases at V and 1 base at J, with 5 bases between the two ends. Germline V CDR1 and CDR2: MNHEY, SMNVEV (reference sequence). The CDR3 has 14 amino acids. DNA of the CDR3: TGTGCCAGCAGTTCAGGGTCTGGGGCCAACGTCCTGACTTTC. The encoded protein is CASSSGSGANVLTF.

The J gene is TRBJ1-2, the V gene TRBV28; TRBD1 matches at 8 bases. CDR1 is MDHEN and CDR2 is SYDVKM in the germline V gene. CDR3 length: 15 amino acids. Trimming cost V 3 bases and J 7 bases; bases outside gene matches: 10. The CDR3 loop is CASSLGRGRGGGYTF. CDR3 nucleotides: TGTGCCAGCAGTTTGGGCAGGGGGCGGGGTGGTGGCTACACCTTC.

The chain has TRBV5-6 and TRBJ1-2; TRBD1 matches 8 bases. This CDR3 spans 14 amino acids. Germline lookup yields CDR1 SGHDT and CDR2 YYEEEE. With V trimmed by 4 bases and J by 4 bases, 6 bases remained unmatched. CDR3 sequence (DNA): TGTGCCAGCAGCATAGGACAGGGAACCTATGGCTACACCTTC. Amino acids: CASSIGQGTYGYTF.

The chain is built from TRBV19 and TRBJ1-5; D is uncertain. Deletions cut 5 bases from V and 1 base from J, with 12 bases between. Germline V lookup: CDR1 LNHDA, CDR2 SQIVND (reference sequence). The CDR3 totals 15 residues. CDR3 sequence: CASSPPGVSNQPQHF. In DNA form, the CDR3 reads TGTGCCAGTAGTCCCCCCGGGGTGAGCAATCAGCCCCAGCATTTT.

The rearrangement uses TRBV11-3 and TRBJ1-1; no clear D gene. Per the germline V gene, CDR1 is SGHNT and CDR2 is YENEEA. V lost 5 bases, J lost 1 base, and 8 bases lay in between. This CDR3 contains 13 residues. The DNA of the CDR3 is TGTGCCAGCAGCCGAACACAGAACACTGAAGCTTTCTTT. Amino acids: CASSRTQNTEAFF.

V gene TRBV7-8 combines with J gene TRBJ2-5; 9 positions agree with TRBD1. V dropped 3 bases and J dropped 2; count of bases not matched to a gene: 7. This CDR3 is built from 16 residues. Germline assignment: CDR1 SGHVS and CDR2 FQNEAQ. CDR3 coding DNA: TGTGCCAGCAGCTTGCTCCGGGACAGGGTTCAAGAGACCCAGTACTTC. It codes for CASSLLRDRVQETQYF.

The CDR3 protein is CASSPRTGENTEAFF. CDR3 bases: TGTGCCAGCAGCCCGAGGACAGGGGAGAACACTGAAGCTTTCTTT. V is TRBV7-8 and J is TRBJ1-1; 9 bases agree with TRBD1. J lost 1 base, V lost 5 bases, and 5 bases had no gene match. The length of the CDR3 is 15 residues. Germline CDR1 and CDR2: SGHVS and FQNEAQ.

This chain uses TRBV29-1 with TRBJ2-3, with TRBD2 identical over 8 bases. V lost 1 base and J lost 8; bases outside the gene matches: 11. Germline-derived CDR1 and CDR2 are SQVTM and ANQGSEA. This CDR3 has 15 amino acids. This CDR3 reads CSVEGAGGFEGTQYF. CDR3 coding DNA: TGCAGCGTTGAAGGCGCGGGAGGCTTCGAGGGTACGCAGTATTTT.

This rearrangement joins TRBV7-6 to TRBJ2-1, with TRBD1 identical over 8 bases. Germline CDR1 SGHVS, CDR2 FNYEAQ. The trim removed 5 bases at V and 7 bases at J, leaving 7 bases unmatched. This CDR3 is built from 14 residues. CDR3 nucleotide sequence: TGTGCCAGCAGCGACAGGGGCTTGGGGAATGAGCAGTTCTTC. The encoded protein is CASSDRGLGNEQFF.

A note on this clone: Different DNA sequences within this sample yield the same CDR3. The rearrangement links TRBV28 to TRBJ2-2; D gene uncertain. CDR1 and CDR2 from the germline V gene are MDHEN and SYDVKM. V was trimmed by 5 bases and J by 2 bases, leaving 6 bases between them. The CDR3 covers 13 residues. The CDR3 here is CASSGQNTGELFF. The CDR3 DNA reads as TGTGCCAGCAGTGGGCAAAACACCGGGGAGCTGTTTTTT.

The chain has TRBV29-1 and TRBJ2-1; TRBD2 matches 9 bases. This CDR3 has 16 amino acids. The junction had 8 bases not matched to a gene; V was cut back by 1 base and J by 4 bases. CDR1 is SQVTM, CDR2 ANQGSEA, per germline. The CDR3 DNA follows: TGCAGCGTTGAAGGTCTGGGCGGGAGGGAATACAATGAGCAGTTCTTC. Its protein product is CSVEGLGGREYNEQFF.

The V and J genes are TRBV19 and TRBJ1-5; D is perhaps TRBD1 (6 bases). CDR3 size: 14 residues. Trimming took off 4 bases at V and 7 bases at J, with 14 bases between the two ends. Germline V gene sequence: CDR1 LNHDA, CDR2 SQIVND (reference sequence). CDR3 region: CASSNTGFGQPQHF. CDR3 sequence (DNA): TGTGCCAGTAGTAATACAGGGTTTGGACAGCCCCAGCATTTT.

The chain has TRBV27 and TRBJ2-7; unclear D gene. Germline V gene data show CDR1 as MNHEY and CDR2 as SMNVEV (reference sequence). The CDR3 sequence is 15 residues long. V was shortened by 2 bases and J by 2 bases, with 13 bases between the two germline ends. CDR3 coding DNA: TGTGCCAGCAGTTTAATAGGCGGTGCCCCCTACGAGCAGTACTTC. Protein product: CASSLIGGAPYEQYF.

The chain combines TRBV7-8 with TRBJ2-7; TRBD2 agrees at 11 bases. With V trimmed by 5 bases and J by 4 bases, 7 bases remained unmatched. This CDR3 is built from 15 residues. Germline CDR1 reads SGHVS; CDR2 reads FQNEAQ. The CDR3 bases are TGTGCCAGCAGCCTAGAACTAGCGGGAGTATACGAGCAGTACTTC. It yields the protein CASSLELAGVYEQYF.

The chain employs TRBV5-4 and TRBJ2-1; D remains ambiguous. The germline V and J ends were trimmed by 1 base and 2 bases, with 13 bases remaining between them. This CDR3 is built from 16 residues. The germline gives CDR1 SGHNT, CDR2 YYREEE (reference sequence). CDR3 DNA: TGTGCCAGCAGCTTGCGGTCAGCGAGAACCTACAATGAGCAGTTCTTC. Its protein product is CASSLRSARTYNEQFF. Full variable domain (remainder filled in from reference TRBV5-4 and TRBJ2-1): ETGVTQSPTHLIKTRGQQVTLRCSSQSGHNTVSWYQQALGQGPQFIFQYYREEENGRGNFPPRFSGLQFPNYSSELNVNALELDDSALYLCASSLRSARTYNEQFFGPGTRLTVL.